The following is a TCR beta chain sequence with its context. The antigen is not known. The donors gave bone marrow, and they were healthy. This entry comes from a study of cytomegalovirus exposure and HLA in healthy donors. Study-wide points: Later analysis associated a missense DCLRE1C variant with TCR beta V- and J-gene trimming. A few V segments could not be told apart, such as TRBV6-2 and TRBV6-3, and were left out. About 87% or about 30% of the time was how often most TCR beta V segments were productive, according to an earlier analysis.

The CDR3 spans 15 residues. Germline V CDR1 and CDR2: WSHSY, SAAADI. J gave up 1 base and V 7 bases, and 6 bases lay outside the gene matches. PCR was performed using 60 Vbeta and 13 Jbeta primers. Method: immunoSEQ multiplex PCR; TCRdb's copy keeps in-frame clones and lacks some. The sample carries some 190,000 clones, about nine tenths recorded once. The receptor was isolated from a boy under 10 years old in good health and CMV-seronegative. The sample was PBMCs. The chain couples TRBV10-2 to TRBJ2-7, with 11 bases identical to TRBD1. The CDR3 sequence: CASKADRGPSYEQYF. CDR3 bases: TGCGCCAGCAAAGCGGACAGGGGGCCGTCCTACGAGCAGTACTTC.